Listed below are T cell receptor beta chains from one sample, sequenced in a study of T cells in tuberculosis. Clones were sequenced by immunoSEQ multiplex PCR, and TCRdb holds only the in-frame ones, with some missing. Of over 25,000 clones detected, 85% to 90% appear once; the ten largest clones hold less than 7%. Sequencing was performed on PBMCs. These receptors originate from a donor between 10 and 29 years old with latent tuberculosis or without tuberculosis infection. Each CDR3 is given with its conserved first and last residue. Each record gives: V gene, clone size, D gene, J gene, CDR3 protein, CDR3 DNA. A D gene is named only where the DNA matches it firmly. Not all rows give a size; the values are once, few, many and, for expanded clones, a class.

TRBV5-4	.	.	TRBJ1-3	CASSLEGTGNTIYF	TGTGCCAGCAGCTTGGAGGGGACTGGAAACACCATATATTTT
TRBV18	.	.	TRBJ2-3	CASSRQNTDTQYF	TGTGCCAGCTCACGGCAGAACACAGATACGCAGTATTTT
TRBV19	.	TRBD1	TRBJ1-2	CASSTTRQGYGYTF	TGTGCCAGTAGTACCACCCGACAGGGCTATGGCTACACCTTC
TRBV4-1	few	TRBD1	TRBJ2-7	CASSPTGYNEQYF	TGCGCCAGCAGCCCGACAGGGTATAACGAGCAGTACTTC
TRBV25-1	.	.	TRBJ1-1	CASSESERAGAFF	TGTGCCAGCAGTGAATCAGAGAGGGCGGGAGCTTTCTTT
TRBV6-6	.	.	TRBJ2-1	CASSIVVEQFF	TGTGCCAGCAGCATAGTTGTTGAGCAGTTCTTC
TRBV7-8	.	TRBD1	TRBJ2-3	CASSLKGQGTDTQYF	TGTGCCAGCAGCCTGAAAGGACAGGGAACAGATACGCAGTATTTT
TRBV4-2	.	TRBD2	TRBJ2-1	CASSQKRGLAGGSSSYNEQFF	TGTGCCAGCAGCCAAAAAAGGGGACTAGCGGGGGGCTCGAGCTCCTACAATGAGCAGTTCTTC
TRBV6-6	.	TRBD2	TRBJ2-1	CASSYSGLAEQFF	TGTGCCAGCAGTTACAGCGGACTAGCCGAGCAGTTCTTC
TRBV2	.	.	TRBJ1-5	CARSQGINQPQHF	TGTGCGAGATCTCAGGGGATCAATCAGCCCCAGCATTTT
TRBV19	.	.	TRBJ2-5	CASSSDFQETQYF	TGTGCCAGTAGCTCGGACTTTCAAGAGACCCAGTACTTC
TRBV5-1	once	TRBD1	TRBJ2-7	CASSPGQSYEQYF	TGCGCCAGCAGCCCGGGACAGAGCTACGAGCAGTACTTC
TRBV28	.	TRBD1	TRBJ1-2	CASRRQGNYGYTF	TGTGCCAGCCGCCGACAGGGGAACTATGGCTACACCTTC
TRBV14	.	.	TRBJ2-7	CASSQHTTSYEQYF	TGTGCCAGCAGCCAACACACAACGTCCTACGAGCAGTACTTC
TRBV5-1	.	TRBD2	TRBJ2-5	CASSLAPSGVSQETQYF	TGCGCCAGCAGCTTGGCGCCTAGCGGGGTAAGCCAAGAGACCCAGTACTTC
TRBV7-9	.	.	TRBJ1-3	CASSSLERGPGNTIYF	TGTGCCAGCAGCTCCCTCGAGCGGGGCCCCGGAAACACCATATATTTT
TRBV5-4	.	TRBD2	TRBJ2-7	CASSPGTSAYEQYF	TGTGCCAGCAGCCCCGGGACTAGCGCTTACGAGCAGTACTTC
TRBV9	.	TRBD2	TRBJ2-1	CASSTWTSMIPYNEQFF	TGTGCCAGCAGCACCTGGACTAGCATGATTCCCTACAATGAGCAGTTCTTC
TRBV6-5	few	TRBD2	TRBJ2-3	CASSFVAGEGTDTQYF	TGTGCCAGCAGTTTCGTAGCGGGGGAGGGCACAGATACGCAGTATTTT
TRBV18	.	.	TRBJ1-1	CASSPPSPVTEAFF	TGTGCCAGCTCACCACCGTCGCCGGTCACTGAAGCTTTCTTT
TRBV5-1	.	.	TRBJ1-5	CASSLESLGAGQPQHF	TGCGCCAGCAGCTTGGAATCTTTGGGGGCGGGTCAGCCCCAGCATTTT
TRBV27	.	.	TRBJ2-1	CASSLEGDLRLGEQFF	TGTGCCAGCAGTTTAGAAGGGGATCTCCGGTTGGGAGAGCAGTTCTTC
TRBV27	.	TRBD1	TRBJ1-1	CASSSQKQGVGAFF	TGTGCCAGCAGTTCACAGAAACAGGGGGTGGGTGCTTTCTTT
TRBV5-1	.	.	TRBJ2-1	CASSVIPSSYNEQFF	TGCGCCAGCAGCGTAATACCCAGCTCCTACAATGAGCAGTTCTTC
TRBV6-1	once	TRBD1	TRBJ2-7	CASSPQDRLLYEQYF	TGTGCCAGCAGCCCCCAGGACAGGCTTTTATACGAGCAGTACTTC
TRBV5-1	.	TRBD2	TRBJ2-1	CASSVSGGGYNEQFF	TGCGCCAGCAGCGTTAGCGGGGGGGGCTACAATGAGCAGTTCTTC
TRBV4-3	.	TRBD2	TRBJ2-5	CASSQRGGAETQYF	TGCGCCAGCAGCCAACGCGGGGGGGCAGAGACCCAGTACTTC
TRBV15	.	TRBD1	TRBJ1-2	CATSRTPGTGLHTF	TGTGCCACCAGCAGAACCCCCGGGACAGGGTTACACACCTTC
TRBV19	once	TRBD2	TRBJ2-5	CASSPFRTSGGRPPQYF	TGTGCCAGTAGTCCCTTCCGGACTAGCGGGGGCCGCCCGCCCCAGTACTTC
TRBV19	.	.	TRBJ1-2	CAIRKMGGGYTF	TGTGCCATACGGAAAATGGGGGGTGGCTACACCTTC
TRBV19	.	TRBD1	TRBJ1-1	CASSVSGGYITEAFF	TGTGCCAGTAGTGTTTCAGGGGGCTATATCACTGAAGCTTTCTTT
TRBV28	.	.	TRBJ1-6	CASSDGTTDSYNSPLHF	TGTGCCAGCAGCGACGGGACAACAGATTCCTATAATTCACCCCTCCACTTT
TRBV15	.	TRBD1	TRBJ2-1	CATSSSSLGTGRNEQFF	TGTGCCACCAGCAGTTCCTCTTTGGGGACAGGACGTAATGAGCAGTTCTTC
TRBV4-1	.	.	TRBJ2-5	CASSQDLAGAETQYF	TGCGCCAGCAGCCAAGATTTGGCGGGGGCGGAGACCCAGTACTTC
TRBV4-3	once	TRBD2	TRBJ2-5	CASSQDLIPGGDTQYF	TGCGCCAGCAGCCAAGATTTGATCCCGGGGGGGGACACCCAGTACTTC
TRBV5-1	.	.	TRBJ1-2	CASSLSPGNYGYTF	TGCGCCAGCAGCTTAAGTCCGGGAAACTATGGCTACACCTTC
TRBV5-1	.	.	TRBJ2-2	CASSPPLAGELFF	TGCGCCAGCAGCCCGCCACTGGCCGGGGAGCTGTTTTTT
TRBV13	.	TRBD2	TRBJ2-5	CASSSSRLAGGRETQYF	TGTGCCAGCAGCTCCAGCAGACTAGCGGGGGGGCGGGAGACCCAGTACTTC
TRBV2	.	TRBD1	TRBJ2-7	CASSGQGLEQYF	TGTGCCAGCAGTGGACAGGGGCTCGAGCAGTACTTC
TRBV9	.	.	TRBJ1-1	CASSVASEAFF	TGTGCCAGCAGCGTAGCTTCGGAAGCTTTCTTT
TRBV19	.	TRBD1	TRBJ1-4	CASRTGATFATNEKLFF	TGTGCCAGTAGGACAGGGGCGACCTTTGCAACTAATGAAAAACTGTTTTTT
TRBV2	.	.	TRBJ1-5	CASRWGGHGNQPQHF	TGTGCCAGCAGGTGGGGGGGACACGGTAACCAGCCCCAGCATTTT
TRBV7-3	.	TRBD2	TRBJ2-2	CASSSSTGGTGELFF	TGTGCCAGCAGCAGCTCGACGGGGGGGACCGGGGAGCTGTTTTTT
TRBV7-8	.	TRBD2	TRBJ2-7	CASSLRTSGGNEQYF	TGTGCCAGCAGCTTAAGGACTAGCGGGGGGAACGAGCAGTACTTC
TRBV5-1	.	.	TRBJ2-3	CASTPDSSSTDTQYF	TGCGCCAGCACCCCGGACAGTTCTAGCACAGATACGCAGTATTTT
TRBV7-9	.	TRBD2	TRBJ2-1	CASSLGLAGGHTNEQFF	TGTGCCAGCAGCTTGGGACTAGCGGGGGGGCACACCAATGAGCAGTTCTTC
TRBV19	few	TRBD1	TRBJ1-5	CASTMGGRGNQPQHF	TGTGCCAGTACCATGGGGGGCAGGGGGAATCAGCCCCAGCATTTT
TRBV5-4	.	TRBD1	TRBJ1-2	CASSLDRGQDYGYTF	TGTGCCAGCAGCTTAGACAGGGGGCAGGACTATGGCTACACCTTC
TRBV19	few	TRBD1	TRBJ1-1	CAGSQGADTEAFF	TGTGCCGGTTCACAGGGGGCTGACACTGAAGCTTTCTTT
TRBV5-5	once	.	TRBJ1-2	CASSLGGERGYTF	TGTGCCAGCAGCTTGGGTGGGGAGCGAGGCTACACCTTC
TRBV7-2	.	TRBD2	TRBJ2-2	CASSLALAGGRYTGELFF	TGTGCCAGCAGCTTAGCGCTAGCGGGGGGCCGTTACACCGGGGAGCTGTTTTTT
TRBV29-1	.	.	TRBJ2-3	CSSGGTGPDTQYF	TGCAGCTCGGGGGGGACAGGGCCAGATACGCAGTATTTT
TRBV28	.	.	TRBJ1-5	CASSLGGLSNQPQHF	TGTGCCAGCAGTCTCGGAGGATTGAGCAATCAGCCCCAGCATTTT
TRBV4-1	.	.	TRBJ2-3	CASRGGTDTQYF	TGCGCCAGCAGAGGAGGCACAGATACGCAGTATTTT
TRBV7-9	.	.	TRBJ1-1	CASSSTENTEAFF	TGTGCCAGCAGCTCGACAGAGAACACTGAAGCTTTCTTT
TRBV7-6	.	TRBD1	TRBJ2-7	CASSPRTGNSYEQYF	TGTGCCAGCAGCCCTAGGACAGGGAACTCCTACGAGCAGTACTTC
TRBV6-5	.	TRBD1	TRBJ1-1	CASSYSDRVEAFF	TGTGCCAGCAGTTACTCGGACAGGGTTGAAGCTTTCTTT
TRBV7-9	.	TRBD1	TRBJ2-1	CASSSPGQGMSYNEQFF	TGTGCCAGCAGCTCGCCGGGACAGGGGATGTCGTACAATGAGCAGTTCTTC
TRBV2	few	TRBD2	TRBJ2-2	CASSEEGRGNTGELFF	TGTGCCAGCAGTGAAGAGGGGAGGGGAAACACCGGGGAGCTGTTTTTT